This TCR beta chain was profiled in a study of OX40 agonist ivuxolimab in advanced cancers. Study-wide results and limits: Blood T cells, both CD4+ and CD8+, expanded clonally by week 6 at 0.1 to 3.0 mg/kg. Patients with a partial response at 0.1-3.0 mg/kg had among the lowest clonal expansion.

The germline V gene encodes CDR1 SGHDT and CDR2 YYEEEE. V shed 2 bases and J shed 4 bases, with 15 bases lying between them. This CDR3 region has 15 residues. Points on this clone: What it binds is not known.

The repertoire was sequenced with immunoSEQ multiplex PCR; TCRdb's copy has only in-frame clones and lacks some. Of more than 45,000 clones listed, about nine tenths are singletons. The material was CD4+ or CD8+ T cells sorted from blood, obtained in a trial of the OX40 agonist ivuxolimab. The chain carries TRBV5-6 and TRBJ1-1, with TRBD1 as a possible D gene (6 bases). The receptor's source is an adult with an advanced solid tumor such as melanoma, head and neck, liver or kidney cancer. The CDR3 spells CASSLTTGGFTEAFF. CDR3 nucleotide sequence: TGTGCCAGCAGCTTAACCACGGGGGGCTTCACTGAAGCTTTCTTT.